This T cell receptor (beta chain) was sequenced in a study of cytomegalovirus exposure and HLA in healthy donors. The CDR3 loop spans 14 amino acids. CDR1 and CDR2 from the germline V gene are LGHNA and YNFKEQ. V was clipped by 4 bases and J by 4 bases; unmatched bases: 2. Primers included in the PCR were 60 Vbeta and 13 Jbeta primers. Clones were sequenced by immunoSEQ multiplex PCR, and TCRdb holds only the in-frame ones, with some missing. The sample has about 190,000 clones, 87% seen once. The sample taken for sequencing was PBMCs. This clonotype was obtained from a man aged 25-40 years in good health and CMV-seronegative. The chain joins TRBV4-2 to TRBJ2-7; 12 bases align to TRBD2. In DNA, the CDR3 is TGTGCCAGCAGCCTCGGACTAGCGGGATACGAGCAGTACTTC. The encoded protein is CASSLGLAGYEQYF.